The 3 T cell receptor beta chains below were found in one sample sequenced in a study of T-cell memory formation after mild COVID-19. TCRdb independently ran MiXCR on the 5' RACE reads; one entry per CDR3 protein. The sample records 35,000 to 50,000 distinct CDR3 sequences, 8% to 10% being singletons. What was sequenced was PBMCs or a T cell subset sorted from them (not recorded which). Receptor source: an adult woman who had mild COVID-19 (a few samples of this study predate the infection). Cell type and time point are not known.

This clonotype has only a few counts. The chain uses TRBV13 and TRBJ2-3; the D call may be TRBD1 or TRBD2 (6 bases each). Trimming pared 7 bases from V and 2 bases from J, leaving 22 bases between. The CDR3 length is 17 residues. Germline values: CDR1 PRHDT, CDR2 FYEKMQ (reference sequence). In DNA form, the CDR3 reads TGTGCCAGCATCAGGGGAGGTGAGGAACTACTCACAGATACGCAGTATTTT. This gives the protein CASIRGGEELLTDTQYF.

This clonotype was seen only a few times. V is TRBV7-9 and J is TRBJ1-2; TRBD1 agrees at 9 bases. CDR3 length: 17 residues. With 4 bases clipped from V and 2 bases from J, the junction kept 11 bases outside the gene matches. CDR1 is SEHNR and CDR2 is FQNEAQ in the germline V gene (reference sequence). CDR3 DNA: TGTGCCAGCAGCTACCGACTTACCGGGACAGGGAACTATGGCTACACCTTC. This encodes CASSYRLTGTGNYGYTF.

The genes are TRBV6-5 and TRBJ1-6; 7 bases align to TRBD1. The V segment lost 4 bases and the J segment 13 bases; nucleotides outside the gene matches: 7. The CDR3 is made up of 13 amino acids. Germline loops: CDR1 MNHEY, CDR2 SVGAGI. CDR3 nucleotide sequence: TGTGCCAGCAGTTCTACGACAGGGAGGCCCCTCCACTTT. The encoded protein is CASSSTTGRPLHF.